A selection of T cell receptor beta chains follows, all from one sample in a study of beta chain features in type 1 diabetes. The repertoire was sequenced with immunoSEQ multiplex PCR; TCRdb's copy has only in-frame clones and lacks some. The sample lists hundreds of thousands of clones, 13% occurring once. The specimen was naive CD4+ T cells from blood. All receptors derive from a man between 18 and 35 years old with type 1 diabetes. The CDR3 runs from the conserved cysteine through the conserved F or W. A D gene is named only where the DNA matches it firmly. Rows may omit the clone size; those that give it use once, few, many or a size class.

TRBD1 . TRBJ1-1 TRBV5-4 TGTGCCAGCACCCTACAGGGGGCGGGGACTGAAGCTTTCTTT CASTLQGAGTEAFF
. . TRBJ1-1 TRBV30 TGTGCCTGGAGTGTTCAGGGGCGGGGGAACACTGAAGCTTTCTTT CAWSVQGRGNTEAFF
. . TRBJ2-5 TRBV5-4 TGTGCCAGCAGCTTGGGTAGACCGGCGGAGACCCAGTACTTC CASSLGRPAETQYF
. . TRBJ2-7 TRBV5-1 TGCGCCAGCAGCCTCACTCGAGGGACACCATACGAGCAGTACTTC CASSLTRGTPYEQYF
. . TRBJ1-4 TRBV25-1 TGTGCCAGCAGCCAGAATATGGACTTTAATGAAAAACTGTTTTTT CASSQNMDFNEKLFF
. . TRBJ1-2 TRBV30 TGTGCCTGGGGCATGTTTGTTGAGGGCTACACCTTC CAWGMFVEGYTF
. . TRBJ2-7 TRBV10-3 TGTGCCATCAGTGAAGTCTTAAGCTCCTACGAGCAGTACTTC CAISEVLSSYEQYF
TRBD2 few TRBJ2-5 TRBV7-9 TGTGCCAGCAGCCTCACTACCGGGGGGGAGACCCAGTACTTC CASSLTTGGETQYF
. . TRBJ1-1 TRBV5-1 TGCGCCAGCAGCCCCCAGGTGCGGGACACTGAAGCTTTCTTT CASSPQVRDTEAFF
TRBD2 few TRBJ2-3 TRBV7-8 TGTGCCAGCAGCTTCGACGGGGGGGGTACGCAGTATTTT CASSFDGGGTQYF
. few TRBJ1-5 TRBV9 TGTGCCAGCAGCGTAGGGGAGGGTCAGCCCCAGCATTTT CASSVGEGQPQHF
. . TRBJ2-7 TRBV4-1 TGCGCCAGCAGCCAAGAGGCCCCCTCCGAGCAGTACTTC CASSQEAPSEQYF
TRBD2 . TRBJ2-5 TRBV4-2 TGTGCCAGCAGCCAGGGGCTAGCGGACCAAGAGACCCAGTACTTC CASSQGLADQETQYF
. . TRBJ2-4 TRBV2 TGTGCCAGCAGTCCCCGGGGGCCGGGCAAAAACATTCAGTACTTC CASSPRGPGKNIQYF
. few TRBJ2-3 TRBV15 TGTGCCACCAGCAGAGATTCTAGCACAGATACGCAGTATTTT CATSRDSSTDTQYF
. . TRBJ2-1 TRBV5-1 TGCGCCAGCAGGCACAGGTCCAATTCCTTCTACAATGAGCAGTTCTTC CASRHRSNSFYNEQFF
. few TRBJ2-7 TRBV10-3 TGTGCCATCAGTGGAGGGATGGACTACGAGCAGTACTTC CAISGGMDYEQYF
. . TRBJ2-3 TRBV18 TGTGCCAGCTCACCAATGACAGATACGCAGTATTTT CASSPMTDTQYF